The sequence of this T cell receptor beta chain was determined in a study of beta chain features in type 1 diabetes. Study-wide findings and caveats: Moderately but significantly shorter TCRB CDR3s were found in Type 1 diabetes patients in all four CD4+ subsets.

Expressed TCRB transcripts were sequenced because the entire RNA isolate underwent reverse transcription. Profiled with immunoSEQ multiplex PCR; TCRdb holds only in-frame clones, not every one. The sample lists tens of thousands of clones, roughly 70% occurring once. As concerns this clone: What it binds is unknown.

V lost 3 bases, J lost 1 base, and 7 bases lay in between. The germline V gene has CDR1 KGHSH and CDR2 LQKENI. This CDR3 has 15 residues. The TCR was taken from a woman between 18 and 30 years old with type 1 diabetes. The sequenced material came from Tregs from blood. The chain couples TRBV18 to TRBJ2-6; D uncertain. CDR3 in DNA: TGTGCCAGCTCACCGTCAGTGTCTGGGGCCAACGTCCTGACTTTC. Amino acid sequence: CASSPSVSGANVLTF.